These 16 T cell receptor beta chains share one sample of origin, sequenced in a study of blood T cell repertoires in COVID-19. Clones were read by immunoSEQ multiplex PCR, and TCRdb kept only the in-frame ones, dropping some. The sample records 250,000 to 300,000 clones, around 90% being singletons. The sample taken for sequencing was PBMCs or T cells enriched from blood (not recorded which). The receptors shown here come from a woman in her sixties or seventies in a cohort exposed to, infected with or recovered from COVID-19 (not recorded which).

This rearrangement joins TRBV5-1 to TRBJ2-7, with 10 bases lining up with TRBD1. With V trimmed by 2 bases and J by 4 bases, 9 bases remained unmatched. This CDR3 is built from 16 residues. Germline CDR1 reads SGHRS; CDR2 reads YFSETQ. CDR3 sequence: CASSFGLGTGVYEQYF. In nucleotides, the CDR3 is TGCGCCAGCAGCTTCGGATTGGGGACAGGGGTGTACGAGCAGTACTTC. Filled out from reference TRBV5-1 and TRBJ2-7, the complete variable domain reads KAGVTQTPRYLIKTRGQQVTLSCSPISGHRSVSWYQQTPGQGLQFLFEYFSETQRNKGNFPGRFSGRQFSNSRSEMNVSTLELGDSALYLCASSFGLGTGVYEQYFGPGTRLTVT.

This clone was found once. The chain links TRBV28 to TRBJ1-5; D unclear. The germline V and J ends were trimmed by 3 bases and 3 bases, with 9 bases remaining between them. Germline V gene data show CDR1 as MDHEN and CDR2 as SYDVKM. The CDR3 has 14 residues. The CDR3 reads CASSLRRPNQPQHF. CDR3 sequence (DNA): TGTGCCAGCAGTTTGAGGCGGCCCAATCAGCCCCAGCATTTT.

The V and J genes are TRBV27 and TRBJ2-5, with 8 bases aligning to TRBD1. CDR3 size: 14 residues. V lost 8 bases, J lost 5 bases, and 10 bases stayed unmatched. Germline CDR1 MNHEY, CDR2 SMNVEV (reference sequence). The CDR3 bases are TGTGCCAGCTCTCCCGGGACAGGAGGGGAGACCCAGTACTTC. This codes for CASSPGTGGETQYF.

This chain links TRBV5-1 with TRBJ2-7, with 12 bases fitting TRBD2. Germline V gene lookup returns CDR1 SGHRS and CDR2 YFSETQ. V was pared by 4 bases and J by 2 bases, with 4 bases of the junction left unmatched. This CDR3 spans 15 amino acids. DNA for the CDR3: TGCGCCAGCAGCCTATGGACTAGCGGGGCCTACGAGCAGTACTTC. Translation gives CASSLWTSGAYEQYF.

The count of this clone is one. The chain combines TRBV6-5 with TRBJ2-7; 10 bases are shared with TRBD1. The J segment lost 3 bases and the V segment lost 2 bases, leaving 4 bases of the junction unmatched. Germline lookup yields CDR1 MNHEY and CDR2 SVGAGI. This CDR3 comprises 15 residues. The CDR3 spells CASSYRDRGIYEQYF. In DNA, the CDR3 is TGTGCCAGCAGTTACCGGGACAGGGGAATCTACGAGCAGTACTTC.

This clone was seen only once. The V call is TRBV18, the J call TRBJ2-5; tentatively, D is TRBD1 (5 bases). The CDR3 totals 15 residues. V was clipped by 4 bases and J by 2 bases, with 14 bases between them. Germline V lookup: CDR1 KGHSH, CDR2 LQKENI. In DNA, the CDR3 is TGTGCCAGCTCACTCGGGCAGGGAACACAAGAGACCCAGTACTTC. Encoded protein: CASSLGQGTQETQYF.

The V and J genes are TRBV12-2 and TRBJ2-7; the table gives TRBD2 as D, unverified against the DNA. TRBV12-2 has pseudogene status. CDR3 length: 16 amino acids. The CDR3 region is CASRLAIPSGCYEQYF. The CDR3 DNA sequence: TGTGCAAGTCGCTTAGCTATTCCTAGCGGGTGCTACGAGCAGTACTTC.

The chain is built from TRBV6-1 and TRBJ2-6; D might be TRBD2 (5 bases). CDR3 length equals 18 residues. The V end was cut by 1 base, the J end by 1 base, with 14 bases between. In germline, CDR1 is MNHNS, CDR2 SASEGT. The CDR3 sequence is CASSEVEAAASGANVLTF. The CDR3 bases are TGTGCCAGCAGTGAAGTGGAGGCCGCCGCTTCTGGGGCCAACGTCCTGACTTTC.

The chain is built from TRBV9 and TRBJ1-5, with a weak D call TRBD1 (5 bases). The V end was cut by 0 bases, the J end by 9 bases, with 10 bases between. This CDR3 spans 13 amino acids. Germline CDR1 reads SGDLS; CDR2 reads YYNGEE. Here the CDR3 reads CASSVAQQGPQHF. CDR3 nucleotides: TGTGCCAGCAGCGTAGCTCAGCAGGGGCCCCAGCATTTT.

This chain joins TRBV2 and TRBJ1-2; the match to TRBD1 covers 8 bases. The CDR3 is 14 amino acids. Per the germline V gene, CDR1 is SNHLY and CDR2 is FYNNEI. The V and J ends lost 5 bases and 7 bases, in that order; junction bases with no gene match: 9. CDR3 region: CASSPGQGIVGYTF. The CDR3 DNA follows: TGTGCCAGCAGTCCCGGACAGGGAATCGTTGGCTACACCTTC.

The V and J genes are TRBV10-1 and TRBJ2-7; tentatively, D is TRBD2 (6 bases). The CDR3 consists of 14 residues. V lost 3 bases, J lost 2 bases, and 11 bases lay in between. CDR1 WNHNN and CDR2 SYGVQD come from the germline V gene (reference sequence). The CDR3: CASSDAGPPYEQYF. In DNA, the CDR3 is TGCGCCAGCAGTGATGCGGGACCCCCCTACGAGCAGTACTTC.

The chain carries TRBV5-1 and TRBJ2-7, with 10 nucleotides matching TRBD2. The CDR3 contains 15 residues. V lost 4 bases, J lost 2 bases, and 6 bases stayed unmatched. Germline CDR1 reads SGHRS; CDR2 reads YFSETQ. The CDR3: CASSPRSGRAYEQYF. The CDR3 nucleotides read TGCGCCAGCAGCCCCCGGAGCGGGAGGGCCTACGAGCAGTACTTC.

V is TRBV2 and J is TRBJ1-5; D is perhaps TRBD1 (6 bases). Germline V CDR1 and CDR2: SNHLY, FYNNEI. CDR3 length: 15 residues. The ends were cut back, 5 bases at V and 0 bases at J, with 11 bases in the middle. CDR3 sequence: CASSLLQGSNQPQHF. Written as DNA, the CDR3 is TGTGCCAGCAGTCTACTACAGGGTAGCAATCAGCCCCAGCATTTT.

The chain combines TRBV24-1 with TRBJ1-1, with TRBD1 identical over 10 bases. V shed 6 bases and J 6 bases; nucleotides not matched to a gene: 6. The CDR3 is 14 amino acids. Looked up from germline, CDR1 is KGHDR and CDR2 is SFDVKD. CDR3 protein: CATSHNGQGAEAFF. As DNA, the CDR3 is TGTGCCACCAGTCACAATGGACAGGGGGCTGAAGCTTTCTTT.

This rearrangement joins TRBV25-1 to TRBJ2-5; 7 bases match TRBD2. V lost 0 bases to trimming and J lost 2 bases; unmatched junction nucleotides: 6. Germline CDR1 reads MGHDK; CDR2 reads SYGVNS. This CDR3 comprises 16 residues. The CDR3 is CASSEYIGEGQETQYF. The CDR3 DNA reads TGTGCCAGCAGTGAATACATCGGGGAGGGGCAAGAGACCCAGTACTTC.

The chain combines TRBV9 with TRBJ2-7; 8 bases agree with TRBD2. Germline assignment: CDR1 SGDLS and CDR2 YYNGEE. This CDR3 comprises 13 residues. V shed 0 bases and J 6 bases; nucleotides not matched to a gene: 2. In DNA form, the CDR3 reads TGTGCCAGCAGCGTAGGGAGCGGGGGCGAGCAGTACTTC. Its protein is CASSVGSGGEQYF.